This T cell receptor beta chain stems from a study of cytomegalovirus exposure and HLA in healthy donors. Points from the study as a whole: Previous analysis showed most TCR beta V segments were productive about 87% or about 30% of the time.

It was with 60 Vbeta and 13 Jbeta primers that the PCR ran. The data were produced by immunoSEQ multiplex PCR, yet TCRdb's version contains in-frame clones alone and is incomplete. Of 240,000 or so clones in the sample, around 80% were seen once. The V gene end was trimmed by 7 bases and the J gene end by 5 bases; junction bases not matched to a gene: 10. The CDR3 length is 15 residues. Germline V lookup: CDR1 SGHRS, CDR2 YFSETQ. Note on this clone: Its target is unknown.

The TCR comes from a woman aged 40 to 50 in good health and CMV-seropositive. The chain carries TRBV5-1 and TRBJ2-5, with TRBD2 matching 11 bases. Sequencing used PBMCs. CDR3 loop: CASAIAGGPAETQYF. The CDR3 DNA is TGCGCCAGCGCGATAGCGGGGGGGCCGGCGGAGACCCAGTACTTC. Full variable domain (remainder filled in from reference TRBV5-1 and TRBJ2-5): KAGVTQTPRYLIKTRGQQVTLSCSPISGHRSVSWYQQTPGQGLQFLFEYFSETQRNKGNFPGRFSGRQFSNSRSEMNVSTLELGDSALYLCASAIAGGPAETQYFGPGTRLLVL.